The present entry profiles one T cell receptor (beta chain) with its context. The sample is drawn from a study of blood T cell repertoires in COVID-19. Across the whole study: Material from acute and convalescent COVID-19 was sourced from the United States, Italy and Spain. PBMCs, B-cell-depleted T cells, or T cells provided the cDNA or gDNA that made up the material.

The V end was cut by 5 bases, the J end by 2 bases, with 9 bases between. The CDR3 runs to 12 residues. Germline values: CDR1 SQVTM, CDR2 ANQGSEA. In the original processing: Reference gene primer amplification yielded estimated nucleated cell counts. The table came from immunoSEQ multiplex PCR; TCRdb's copy has only in-frame clones and leaves some out. The V and J calls and clone size come from that table; D and trimming were worked out from the DNA. The table has just under 60,000 clones, around 87% seen once. The TCR originated in a human donor with active COVID-19. The donor label of this sample is uncertain. Material for sequencing was peripheral blood. The genes are TRBV29-1 and TRBJ1-1; no clear D. The CDR3 nucleotides are TGCAGCGTTTCTGTAGCAAACACTGAAGCTTTCTTT. Translated: CSVSVANTEAFF.